The source of this TCR beta chain is a study of blood T cell repertoires in COVID-19 (dated by TCRdb to 2020 to 2021). Regarding the study in general: Collaborator samples came from the United States, Italy and Spain and covered acute and convalescent phases of COVID-19. Nearly every sample came with metadata listing a de-identified subject ID, COVID-19 status, age in years and sex. The repertoires were made available in a free public database intended to serve as a resource for research on the immune response to SARS-CoV-2. The samples were drawn from two sources: the first 160 participants of the ongoing ImmuneRACE study, and over 950 subjects contributed by 6 global collaborators. The material from the prospective study consisted of cDNA or gDNA derived from T cells, B-cell-depleted T cells, or PBMCs. Where available, HLA class I and class II types were obtained from metadata supplied by the sample provider rather than from assay-based typing. Deeply sampled blood TCRbeta repertoires from subjects exposed to, actively infected with, or recovered from COVID-19 were included in the dataset.

Broader findings and caveats from the paper: How much clinical and demographic metadata was included differed by source and by participant, and the metadata was provided uncurated.

Whole blood was collected in K2EDTA tubes by collaborating institutions according to the institutions' own protocols. For TCRbeta analysis, collaborator samples were shipped as frozen whole blood, as isolated PBMCs, or as DNA extracted from either sample type. The germline V gene specifies SGHTA as CDR1 and FQGNSA as CDR2. Its CDR3 holds 17 amino acids, cysteine through phenylalanine. Only the CDR3 region is kept as DNA, spanning 51 bases read in frame from base 1. Trimmed from V: 1 base; trimmed from J: 10 bases; junction bases lacking a gene match: 10. Details on this clone: Its recognized antigen is unknown. No much larger clone is present one base from it, and per-base qualities are unavailable.

The immunoSEQ Assay, a bias-controlled multiplex PCR, was used to amplify TCRbeta CDR3 regions from genomic DNA. As for the original processing: Nucleated cell counts per sample were estimated from amplification of reference gene primers within the assay. To quantify the absolute abundance of each unique TCRbeta CDR3 rearrangement, sequence reads were collapsed and filtered. Productive Simpson clonality was computed per sample as the square root of Simpson's diversity index over productive rearrangements. Not all clones reach the TCRdb copy of this immuneACCESS table, which keeps in-frame sequences only. Checked studies attribute under half of the gap to unresolved V genes and leave the rest unexplained. V and J calls and clone size come straight from that table; D and trimming were deduced from the DNA. Present in this sample are about 140,000 clones, approximately 78% of which were seen just once. The ten largest account for 4% to 5% of the sample.

This chain is built from TRBV7-2 and TRBJ2-1; 13 bases in between match TRBD2. The sample comprised peripheral blood. This clonotype was obtained from a woman of 80 years or more with acute or convalescent COVID-19. The encoded CDR3 is CASSLGVWTSGGNEQFF. The DNA reads TGTGCCAGCAGCTTAGGGGTCTGGACTAGCGGGGGCAACGAGCAGTTCTTC.